This T cell receptor beta chain was sequenced in a study of human T cells and chemical hapten exposure. Background on the study: Chiefly women, the patients showed alopecia areata, totalis or universalis.

Library construction involved attaching unique molecular identifiers to individual cDNA molecules, which allowed quantitative, reproducible TCR counting. TCRdb itself ran the RACE reads through MiXCR, one entry per CDR3 protein. The sample records roughly 36,000 distinct CDR3 sequences, about 9.3% being singletons. The V and J ends lost 5 bases and 2 bases respectively, with 10 bases between them. The CDR3 is 14 residues long. Time point defined: pre-sensitization, week 0. The treatment denotes: therapeutic diphenylcyclopropenone sensitization with weekly scalp DPC. From whole blood left unfractionated, total RNA was extracted. The study enrolled 18 to 70-year-old alopecia patients suitable for DPC.

The receptor was derived from a man in his forties or fifties with alopecia areata. Some clones in this sample may be carry-over from other donors' samples. The source was whole blood, collected in connection with sensitization to the hapten diphenylcyclopropenone (DPC). The V gene is TRBV12-3 or TRBV12-4, the J gene TRBJ1-5; D call uncertain. This CDR3 reads CASSPMVGNQPQHF. The CDR3 DNA is TGTGCCAGCAGTCCGATGGTGGGCAATCAGCCCCAGCATTTT.